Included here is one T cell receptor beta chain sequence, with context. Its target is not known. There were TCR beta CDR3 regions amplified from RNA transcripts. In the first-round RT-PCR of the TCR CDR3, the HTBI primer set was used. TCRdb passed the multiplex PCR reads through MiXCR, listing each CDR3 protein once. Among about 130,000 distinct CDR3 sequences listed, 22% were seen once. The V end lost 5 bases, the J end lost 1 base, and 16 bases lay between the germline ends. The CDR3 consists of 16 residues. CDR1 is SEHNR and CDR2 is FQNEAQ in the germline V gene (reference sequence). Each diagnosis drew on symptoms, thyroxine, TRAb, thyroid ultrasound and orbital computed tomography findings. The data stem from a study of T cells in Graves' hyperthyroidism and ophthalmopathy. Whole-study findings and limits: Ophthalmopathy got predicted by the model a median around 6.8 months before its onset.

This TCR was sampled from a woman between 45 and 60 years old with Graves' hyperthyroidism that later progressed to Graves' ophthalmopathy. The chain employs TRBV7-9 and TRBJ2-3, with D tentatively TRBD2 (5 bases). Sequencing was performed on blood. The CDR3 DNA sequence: TGTGCCAGCAGCCCGGACTTGGCGCTTCGCACAGATACGCAGTATTTT. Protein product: CASSPDLALRTDTQYF.